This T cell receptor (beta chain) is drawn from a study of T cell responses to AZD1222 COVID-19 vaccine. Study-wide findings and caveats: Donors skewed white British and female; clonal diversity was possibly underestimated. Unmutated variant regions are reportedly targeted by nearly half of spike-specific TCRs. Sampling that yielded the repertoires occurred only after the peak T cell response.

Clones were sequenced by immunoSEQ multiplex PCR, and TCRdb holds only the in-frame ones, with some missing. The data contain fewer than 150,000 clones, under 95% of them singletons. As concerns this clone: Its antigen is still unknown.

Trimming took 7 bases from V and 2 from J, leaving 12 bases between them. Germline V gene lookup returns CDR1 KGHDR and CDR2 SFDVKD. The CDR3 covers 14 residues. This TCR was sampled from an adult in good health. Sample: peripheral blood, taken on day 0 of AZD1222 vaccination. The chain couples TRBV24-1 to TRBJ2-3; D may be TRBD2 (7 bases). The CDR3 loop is CATRGRGYTDTQYF. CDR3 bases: TGTGCCACCAGAGGGAGGGGGTACACAGATACGCAGTATTTT.